One and the same sample provided the 2 T cell receptor beta chains below, sequenced in a study of cytomegalovirus exposure and HLA in healthy donors (dated by TCRdb to about 2017). The method was the immunoSEQ multiplex PCR assay. A mixture of 60 forward primers for TCR Vbeta segments and 13 reverse primers for TCR Jbeta segments was used in the multiplex PCR. Here the immuneACCESS table is served through TCRdb, limited to in-frame sequences with V and J called. Missing clones are a known gap in these copies; in checked studies unresolved V genes cover under half, and the rest lacks a known reason. The sample table lists approximately 190,000 clones, 70% to 85% of them with a count of one. The ten top clones hold more than 3% of the sample. The specimen sequenced was PBMCs. The origin of the receptors is a man in his forties or fifties in good health and CMV-seropositive.

This chain uses TRBV7-7 with TRBJ2-7; 8 bases are a match to TRBD2. The CDR3 totals 15 residues. V was clipped by 4 bases and J by 7 bases; unmatched bases: 12. CDR1 is SSHAT, CDR2 FNYEAQ, per germline (reference sequence). Here the CDR3 DNA reads TGTGCCAGCAGCTCCGGGGGGGCGACACTGGGGGAGCAGTACTTC. It specifies CASSSGGATLGEQYF.

The chain couples TRBV7-9 to TRBJ1-2, with D possibly matching TRBD1 (5 bases). CDR1 SEHNR and CDR2 FQNEAQ come from the germline V gene (reference sequence). The CDR3 length is 13 residues. V gave up 5 bases and J gave up 4 bases, with 11 bases separating them. CDR3 DNA sequence: TGTGCCAGCAGCACCTTGCAGGGCTATGGCTACACCTTC. Its protein is CASSTLQGYGYTF.